This passage covers 26 T cell receptor beta chains from one sample sequenced in a study of chemoradiotherapy in HPV16-positive cancers. This table comes from immunoSEQ multiplex PCR, and its TCRdb copy is limited to in-frame clones, with some not included. The sample records over 35,000 clones, approximately 73% being singletons. Material: blood, obtained from a patient who underwent chemoradiotherapy. The receptors come from a human donor with HPV-associated anogenital cancer.

This chain links TRBV20-1 with TRBJ2-1; D is uncertain. The CDR3 contains 10 residues. V was pared by 3 bases and J by 8 bases, with 5 bases between. Looked up from germline, CDR1 is DFQATT and CDR2 is SNEGSKA (reference sequence). CDR3: CSASGDEQFF. DNA for the CDR3: TGCAGTGCTAGTGGGGATGAGCAGTTCTTC.

The chain uses TRBV5-4 and TRBJ1-2; 10 bases fit TRBD1. CDR1 is SGHNT, CDR2 YYREEE, per germline (reference sequence). This CDR3 is built from 14 residues. Losses at the gene ends were 6 bases for V and 7 bases for J; bases not matched to a gene: 9. CDR3 nucleotides: TGTGCCAGCAAGACAGGGGGCTTCTTTAGTGGCTACACCTTC. As protein: CASKTGGFFSGYTF.

This rearrangement joins TRBV11-2 to TRBJ2-5; 7 bases match TRBD1. Germline CDR1 reads SGHAT; CDR2 reads FQNNGV. Germline trimming cut 1 base from V and 2 bases from J; bases unmatched to any gene: 7. The CDR3 spans 16 residues. CDR3 sequence (DNA): TGTGCCAGCAGCTTAGGCAGGACAGGCCCTCAAGAGACCCAGTACTTC. Amino acid sequence: CASSLGRTGPQETQYF. The full variable domain, completed using reference TRBV11-2 and TRBJ2-5, is EAGVAQSPRYKIIEKRQSVAFWCNPISGHATLYWYQQILGQGPKLLIQFQNNGVVDDSQLPKDRFSAERLKGVDSTLKIQPAKLEDSAVYLCASSLGRTGPQETQYFGPGTRLLVL.

V usage is TRBV30 and J usage is TRBJ2-7, with 8 positions matching TRBD2. The CDR3 is 13 amino acids. Unmatched junction bases numbered 9, after V lost 1 base and J lost 10 bases. Germline values: CDR1 GTSNPN, CDR2 SVGIG (reference sequence). The CDR3 bases are TGTGCCTGGAGTGGGTTAGCGGGGTTTTCTCAGTACTTC. Its translation: CAWSGLAGFSQYF.

The table lists this clone with a few counts. The chain combines TRBV6-5 with TRBJ1-5; D is unclear. Germline V CDR1 and CDR2: MNHEY, SVGAGI. Trimming took off 2 bases at V and 3 bases at J, with 8 bases between the two ends. There are 14 residues in the CDR3. CDR3 in DNA: TGTGCCAGCAGTTACGACAAATCCAATCAGCCCCAGCATTTT. Residues: CASSYDKSNQPQHF.

The V gene is TRBV4-3, the J gene TRBJ1-2, with D maybe TRBD1 (5 bases). The CDR3 runs to 11 residues. Trimming took 8 bases from V and 3 from J, leaving 7 bases between them. Germline loops: CDR1 LGHNA, CDR2 YSLEER. The CDR3 is CASGGHYGYTF. CDR3 DNA sequence: TGCGCCAGCGGGGGACACTATGGCTACACCTTC.

The chain recombines TRBV11-2 with TRBJ2-5, with TRBD2 as a possible D gene (5 bases). V was clipped by 1 base and J by 4 bases, with 10 bases between them. This CDR3 comprises 14 residues. CDR1 is SGHAT, CDR2 FQNNGV, per germline. DNA for the CDR3: TGTGCCAGCAGCTTAGCCGGGGTTAGAGAGACCCAGTACTTC. Translated: CASSLAGVRETQYF.

This clone was found once. The chain couples TRBV14 to TRBJ1-6, with D perhaps TRBD1 (6 bases). This CDR3 comprises 17 residues. V lost 6 bases and J lost 0, with 15 bases in between. The germline V gene encodes CDR1 SGHDN and CDR2 FVKESK. In nucleotides, the CDR3 is TGTGCCAGCAGTCAAACGGGACAAAGCTCCTATAATTCACCCCTCCACTTT. Translated, it gives CASSQTGQSSYNSPLHF.

CDR3 sequence: CASSENGGYEQYF. CDR3 nucleotides: TGCGCCAGCAGTGAGAATGGTGGCTACGAGCAGTACTTC. The chain couples TRBV10-1 to TRBJ2-7; D is unclear. The germline V and J ends were trimmed by 2 bases and 3 bases, with 8 bases remaining between them. Germline V gives CDR1 WNHNN, CDR2 SYGVQD (reference sequence). There are 13 residues in the CDR3.

The V gene is TRBV7-9, the J gene TRBJ1-4; D is ambiguous. Germline V gene sequence: CDR1 SEHNR, CDR2 FQNEAQ (reference sequence). This CDR3 has 15 residues. The V and J ends lost 3 bases and 6 bases respectively, with 14 bases between them. CDR3 sequence reads: CASSFLPPGDEKLFF. CDR3 nucleotides: TGTGCCAGCAGCTTCCTCCCCCCCGGGGATGAAAAACTGTTTTTT.

V gene TRBV2 combines with J gene TRBJ2-3, with D possibly TRBD2 on 7 matching bases. This CDR3 has 13 residues. Trimming left V 6 bases short and J 5 bases short, with 12 bases between. The germline V gene has CDR1 SNHLY and CDR2 FYNNEI. CDR3 in amino acids: CASSGGGRDTQYF. The CDR3 nucleotides read TGTGCCAGCAGCGGCGGGGGCAGAGATACGCAGTATTTT.

This chain uses TRBV9 with TRBJ2-5; 14 nucleotides align to TRBD2. Germline loops: CDR1 SGDLS, CDR2 YYNGEE. CDR3 length: 16 residues. The junction had 3 bases not matched to a gene; V was cut back by 0 bases and J by 5 bases. This chain's CDR3 is CASSVETSGGAETQYF. As DNA, the CDR3 is TGTGCCAGCAGCGTAGAGACTAGCGGGGGGGCGGAGACCCAGTACTTC.

The chain recombines TRBV10-3 with TRBJ1-2; no definite D call. The CDR3 is made up of 13 amino acids. Trimming cost V 0 bases and J 7 bases, with 9 bases left between them. Germline assignment: CDR1 ENHRY and CDR2 SYGVKD. DNA of the CDR3: TGTGCCATCAGTGAGTCGGGGTCTTTTGGCTACACCTTC. Translation: CAISESGSFGYTF.

The CDR3 DNA is TGTGCCAGCAGTTTAGGAGGCCAACCGAATGAAAAACTGTTTTTT. Translating it yields CASSLGGQPNEKLFF. This sequence joins TRBV27 and TRBJ1-4, with no clear D. The V end was cut by 2 bases, the J end by 5 bases, with 12 bases between. There are 15 residues in the CDR3. Germline-derived CDR1 and CDR2 are MNHEY and SMNVEV (reference sequence).

This clone has a single count. The chain links TRBV7-9 to TRBJ1-3; D possibly corresponds to TRBD1 (6 bases). The germline V and J ends were trimmed by 5 bases and 3 bases, with 20 bases remaining between them. Germline CDR1 reads SEHNR; CDR2 reads FQNEAQ (reference sequence). The CDR3 consists of 17 residues. CDR3 region: CASSPSGRTVVGNTIYF. The CDR3 DNA is TGTGCCAGCAGCCCTTCCGGACGGACAGTCGTTGGAAACACCATATATTTT.

V gene TRBV20-1 combines with J gene TRBJ1-5; a possible D gene is TRBD1 (6 bases). V was pared by 5 bases and J by 4 bases, with 6 bases between. The CDR3 sequence is 11 residues long. Germline assignment: CDR1 DFQATT and CDR2 SNEGSKA (reference sequence). This CDR3 is CSAGQNQPQHF. CDR3 coding DNA: TGCAGTGCTGGACAGAATCAGCCCCAGCATTTT.

This clone occurred once. The J gene is TRBJ2-6, the V gene TRBV30; D is possibly TRBD2 (5 bases). This CDR3 is built from 13 residues. From germline, CDR1 is GTSNPN and CDR2 SVGIG (reference sequence). The V end was cut by 3 bases, the J end by 4 bases, with 7 bases between. CDR3 sequence: CAWREAGANVLTF. CDR3 nucleotide sequence: TGTGCCTGGAGGGAGGCAGGGGCCAACGTCCTGACTTTC.

The rearrangement links TRBV2 to TRBJ2-7, with D tentatively TRBD2 (7 bases). The CDR3 spans 16 residues. Trimming removed 0 bases from V and 0 bases from J, with 12 bases in between. The germline CDR1 and CDR2 sequences are SNHLY and FYNNEI. CDR3 in amino acids: CASSEAEGGTSYEQYF. The CDR3 bases are TGTGCCAGCAGTGAAGCGGAGGGGGGGACCTCCTACGAGCAGTACTTC.

The chain links TRBV7-9 to TRBJ1-2; no clear D gene. V dropped 8 bases and J dropped 8 bases, with 15 bases sitting between them. This CDR3 region has 12 residues. Germline V gene data show CDR1 as SEHNR and CDR2 as FQNEAQ (reference sequence). CDR3 loop: CASWADLEGYTF. CDR3 sequence (DNA): TGTGCCAGCTGGGCGGACCTAGAGGGCTACACCTTC.

This clone was seen once. The chain has TRBV4-3 and TRBJ2-1, with D possibly TRBD2 on 5 matching bases. The CDR3 is 16 residues long. CDR1 and CDR2 (germline): LGHNA, YSLEER. V was pared by 1 base and J by 7 bases, with 17 bases between. CDR3 DNA: TGCGCCAGCAGCCAAGGAACCAGCGGCGCCGGGAATGAGCAGTTCTTC. Translating it yields CASSQGTSGAGNEQFF.

In nucleotides, the CDR3 is TGTGCCAGCAGTCGAGAGCGGTTCACAGATACGCAGTATTTT. Protein sequence: CASSRERFTDTQYF. The J gene is TRBJ2-3, the V gene TRBV14, with D tentatively TRBD2 (5 bases). The CDR3 is made up of 14 amino acids. Per the germline V gene, CDR1 is SGHDN and CDR2 is FVKESK. The V end was cut by 6 bases, the J end by 2 bases, with 12 bases between.

This clone has more than one count but fewer than ten. This sequence joins TRBV5-4 and TRBJ2-2, with TRBD2 as a possible D gene (5 bases). The CDR3 covers 14 residues. Trimming took off 4 bases at V and 2 bases at J, with 9 bases between the two ends. The germline V gene encodes CDR1 SGHNT and CDR2 YYREEE (reference sequence). The DNA for the CDR3 is TGTGCCAGCAGCAAAAGCGGAAACACCGGGGAGCTGTTTTTT. Protein sequence: CASSKSGNTGELFF.

The V and J genes are TRBV7-6 and TRBJ1-4; no clear D gene. Between the trimmed V and J ends, which lost 7 bases and 4 bases, there was a span of 13 bases. Germline CDR1 is SGHVS and CDR2 is FNYEAQ. The CDR3 totals 14 residues. The DNA for the CDR3 is TGTGCCAGCACCCCGATCGACAATAATGAAAAACTGTTTTTT. Translated, it gives CASTPIDNNEKLFF.

This clone was observed a single time. The chain combines TRBV29-1 with TRBJ1-2; a weak D match, TRBD1 (5 bases). The germline CDR1 and CDR2 sequences are SQVTM and ANQGSEA. The CDR3 consists of 15 residues. V dropped 3 bases and J dropped 6 bases, with 20 bases sitting between them. In nucleotides, the CDR3 is TGCAGCGTTGAGCCCGGAGGACGGGGGACGCATGGCTACACCTTC. This translates into CSVEPGGRGTHGYTF. Drawing the rest from reference TRBV29-1 and TRBJ1-2, the complete variable domain is SAVISQKPSRDICQRGTSLTIQCQVDSQVTMMFWYRQQPGQSLTLIATANQGSEATYESGFVIDKFPISRPNLTFSTLTVSNMSPEDSSIYLCSVEPGGRGTHGYTFGSGTRLTVV.

This clone has a single count. This sequence joins TRBV10-3 and TRBJ2-7; D may be TRBD1 or TRBD2 (5 bases each). In germline, CDR1 is ENHRY, CDR2 SYGVKD. This CDR3 is 12 amino acids long. V lost 8 bases and J lost 7, with 15 bases in between. The CDR3 is CAIGPGTGEQYF. The CDR3, as DNA: TGTGCCATCGGTCCCGGGACGGGGGAGCAGTACTTC.

This clone has a single count. The chain employs TRBV7-9 and TRBJ2-3; no clear D gene. There are 13 residues in the CDR3. Trimming removed 1 base from V and 4 bases from J, with 6 bases in between. Germline lookup yields CDR1 SEHNR and CDR2 FQNEAQ (reference sequence). CDR3 sequence reads: CASSLVGADTQYF. The CDR3, as DNA: TGTGCCAGCAGCTTAGTTGGGGCAGATACGCAGTATTTT.